This passage covers 5 T cell receptor beta chains from one sample sequenced in a study of shared clonotypes between healthy human individuals. TCRdb's table, derived via immunoSEQ multiplex PCR, lists solely in-frame clones and lacks some. This sample has 550,000 to 700,000 clones; roughly 72% occur once, and the top ten carry under 2%. The specimen sequenced was memory CD4+ T cells sorted from blood. The subset is: CD45RA-negative fraction. These receptors were obtained from a woman in her 30s in good health.

This chain links TRBV28 with TRBJ2-7; D perhaps matches TRBD2 (5 bases). This CDR3 has 13 residues. The germline V and J ends were trimmed by 7 bases and 1 base, with 11 bases remaining between them. Germline-derived CDR1 and CDR2 are MDHEN and SYDVKM. DNA of the CDR3: TGTGCCAGCATGAGGGTATTTTCCTACGAGCAGTACTTC. This encodes CASMRVFSYEQYF.

The chain combines TRBV5-6 with TRBJ2-5; 7 bases map to TRBD2. Germline V lookup: CDR1 SGHDT, CDR2 YYEEEE. This CDR3 spans 13 amino acids. The trim removed 3 bases at V and 5 bases at J, leaving 4 bases unmatched. CDR3 sequence (DNA): TGTGCCAGCAGCTATACTAGCGACGAGACCCAGTACTTC. This codes for CASSYTSDETQYF.

This chain connects TRBV2 to TRBJ1-1; no firm D call. V lost 8 bases and J lost 1, with 17 bases in between. The germline CDR1 and CDR2 sequences are SNHLY and FYNNEI. The CDR3 length is 15 residues. The CDR3 reads CASGEYTAGNTEAFF. CDR3 DNA: TGTGCCAGCGGGGAGTATACGGCCGGGAACACTGAAGCTTTCTTT.

In its sample, this clone was seen once. This chain connects TRBV19 to TRBJ2-2; D is possibly TRBD1 (6 bases). This CDR3 region has 15 residues. CDR1 and CDR2 (germline): LNHDA, SQIVND (reference sequence). Trimming removed 6 bases at V and 2 bases at J, with 13 bases between. CDR3 coding DNA: TGTGCCAGTAGAGACGGACAGCACAACACCGGGGAGCTGTTTTTT. It codes for CASRDGQHNTGELFF.

This clone was seen just once. The sample has other DNA sequences that encode this CDR3 too. This rearrangement joins TRBV2 to TRBJ2-7; D unresolved. V dropped 8 bases and J dropped 0 bases, with 8 bases sitting between them. From germline, CDR1 is SNHLY and CDR2 FYNNEI. CDR3 length equals 12 residues. The CDR3 DNA follows: TGTGCCAGCGGCGGCCTCTCCTACGAGCAGTACTTC. Translation: CASGGLSYEQYF. Variable domain in full (rest from reference TRBV2 and TRBJ2-7): EPEVTQTPSHQVTQMGQEVILRCVPISNHLYFYWYRQILGQKVEFLVSFYNNEISEKSEIFDDQFSVERPDGSNFTLKIRSTKLEDSAMYFCASGGLSYEQYFGPGTRLTVT.